This T cell receptor beta chain was recovered during a study of cytomegalovirus exposure and HLA in healthy donors. TCRdb's table, derived via immunoSEQ multiplex PCR, lists solely in-frame clones and lacks some. The table records around 70,000 clones, 85% to 95% of them present only once. Germline V lookup: CDR1 SGHRS, CDR2 YFSETQ. V was pared by 5 bases and J by 5 bases, with 4 bases of the junction left unmatched. This CDR3 is built from 14 residues. The chain combines TRBV5-1 with TRBJ2-1; 10 bases map to TRBD2. This sequence was found in a man aged 18 to 30 in good health and CMV-seropositive. Sequencing was carried out using PBMCs. CDR3 DNA sequence: TGCGCCAGCAGTCTAGCGGGAGTAGACAATGAGCAGTTCTTC. Amino acid sequence: CASSLAGVDNEQFF.